The text below deals with one T cell receptor beta chain. Some clones are missing from TCRdb's copy, which holds only in-frame ones; the method was immunoSEQ multiplex PCR. This table holds under 200,000 clones, roughly 95% found once. Per the germline V gene, CDR1 is MDHEN and CDR2 is SYDVKM. Trimming stripped 4 bases from V and 15 bases from J, with 13 bases between. This CDR3 spans 11 amino acids. This specimen comes from a study of control samples from healthy donors and cancer patients. The sequence derives from a woman aged 25 to 45 in good health. Input material: blood. This chain uses TRBV28 with TRBJ2-1; TRBD2 might be the D (5 bases). The CDR3 nucleotides read TGTGCCAGCAGTTATGGGGTAGAGGGGTTCTTC. It translates to CASSYGVEGFF.